The clone carrying this T cell receptor (beta chain) was observed a handful of times. Its antigen is unidentified. The data were obtained in a study of cytotoxic CD8 clonotypes in ibrutinib-treated CLL. Study-wide context: Samples yielded averages of some 240,000 productive templates and over 90,000 productive rearrangements.

The germline V gene has CDR1 SGHVS and CDR2 FNYEAQ. J was trimmed by 5 bases and V by 4 bases; bases with no gene match: 8. This CDR3 has 15 amino acids. Study-wide results and limits: Sampling schedules were unmatched across sustained-remission and progressing patients.

Produced via immunoSEQ multiplex PCR; TCRdb's table is partial and in-frame only. The sample consists of a few hundred thousand clones, just under 80% of them appearing once. This TCR derives from a human donor with chronic lymphocytic leukemia. The J gene is TRBJ1-2, the V gene TRBV7-6, with 9 bases that match TRBD1. The sample consisted of PBMCs, taken before ibrutinib treatment. The CDR3 is CASSSSQGAGYGYTF. The CDR3 coding sequence is TGTGCCAGCAGCTCGTCACAGGGGGCGGGTTATGGCTACACCTTC.